Presented here are 11 T cell receptor beta chains from one specimen sequenced in a study of T cell responses to AZD1222 COVID-19 vaccine. Profiled with immunoSEQ multiplex PCR; TCRdb holds only in-frame clones, not every one. Of about 130,000 clones detected, around nine tenths appear once; the ten largest clones hold around 1.1%. The material was peripheral blood, obtained 28 days after the second AZD1222 dose. Source of these receptors: an adult who received the AZD1222 COVID-19 vaccine.

J is TRBJ1-1 and V is TRBV6-5; D is perhaps TRBD1 (5 bases). The CDR3 covers 13 residues. Between the trimmed V and J ends, which lost 7 bases and 5 bases, there was a span of 14 bases. Germline V lookup: CDR1 MNHEY, CDR2 SVGAGI. CDR3 amino acids: CASTHKRGTEAFF. The CDR3 DNA reads TGTGCCAGCACTCACAAGAGGGGTACTGAAGCTTTCTTT.

The chain recombines TRBV7-2 with TRBJ1-5; D is possibly TRBD1 (6 bases). The germline V gene has CDR1 SGHTA and CDR2 FQGNSA. The germline V and J ends were trimmed by 0 bases and 3 bases, with 9 bases remaining between them. CDR3 length: 15 amino acids. CDR3 sequence: CASSLAGGPNQPQHF. The CDR3 bases are TGTGCCAGCAGCTTAGCCGGGGGGCCCAATCAGCCCCAGCATTTT.

The chain links TRBV11-2 to TRBJ2-7; TRBD1 aligns across 11 bases. The CDR3 is 19 amino acids. The V segment lost 2 bases and the J segment 9 bases; nucleotides outside the gene matches: 21. Germline CDR1 reads SGHAT; CDR2 reads FQNNGV. CDR3 in amino acids: CASSLSAGIGQGAFLAQYF. The DNA of the CDR3 is TGTGCCAGCAGCTTATCAGCGGGGATTGGACAGGGGGCTTTTTTGGCGCAGTACTTC.

This chain uses TRBV10-3 with TRBJ2-5, with D tentatively TRBD2 (6 bases). The V gene's germline CDR1 is ENHRY and CDR2 SYGVKD. This CDR3 is 13 amino acids long. V lost 8 bases and J lost 1, with 11 bases in between. The CDR3 DNA is TGTGCCATCTCTACGCGGGGCCAAGAGACCCAGTACTTC. Translation: CAISTRGQETQYF.

V is TRBV4-2 and J is TRBJ2-5; tentatively, D is TRBD2 (6 bases). V dropped 0 bases and J dropped 2 bases, with 10 bases sitting between them. CDR3 length: 15 amino acids. Germline values: CDR1 LGHNA, CDR2 YNFKEQ. The CDR3 protein is CASSQEIGLQETQYF. The DNA of the CDR3 is TGTGCCAGCAGCCAAGAGATCGGACTACAAGAGACCCAGTACTTC.

The chain has TRBV27 and TRBJ1-2; tentative D call: TRBD1 (6 bases). From germline, CDR1 is MNHEY and CDR2 SMNVEV (reference sequence). The CDR3 is 13 residues long. Trimming removed 3 bases from V and 4 bases from J, with 9 bases in between. CDR3: CASSLQGSYGYTF. CDR3 coding DNA: TGTGCCAGCAGTTTGCAGGGGAGCTATGGCTACACCTTC.

This chain joins TRBV24-1 and TRBJ1-2; no definite D call. The germline V and J ends were trimmed by 3 bases and 2 bases, with 3 bases remaining between them. The CDR3 consists of 12 residues. The V gene's germline CDR1 is KGHDR and CDR2 SFDVKD. CDR3 region: CATSDPNYGYTF. CDR3 nucleotide sequence: TGTGCCACCAGTGATCCGAACTATGGCTACACCTTC.

The chain recombines TRBV29-1 with TRBJ2-1, with a possible D match to TRBD2 (5 bases). Germline CDR1 and CDR2: SQVTM and ANQGSEA. This CDR3 has 11 residues. The germline V and J ends were trimmed by 7 bases and 6 bases, with 10 bases remaining between them. CDR3 sequence reads: CSASRGNEQFF. For the CDR3, the DNA is TGCAGCGCCTCCCGGGGCAATGAGCAGTTCTTC.

V is TRBV28 and J is TRBJ2-7; 8 bases map to TRBD2. CDR3 size: 13 residues. Germline V lookup: CDR1 MDHEN, CDR2 SYDVKM. V trimming: 6 bases; J trimming: 5 bases; junction bases outside the gene matches: 6. For the CDR3, the DNA is TGTGCCAGCAGATCGGGAGGGACCCACGAGCAGTACTTC. Translating gives CASRSGGTHEQYF.

The genes are TRBV28 and TRBJ2-1; D ambiguous. The CDR3 sequence is 13 residues long. V was shortened by 4 bases and J by 1 base, with 5 bases between the two germline ends. Per germline, CDR1 MDHEN and CDR2 SYDVKM. DNA for the CDR3: TGTGCCAGCAGTTCCCCTTCCTACAATGAGCAGTTCTTC. This codes for CASSSPSYNEQFF.

This clone was seen once. The V call is TRBV18, the J call TRBJ2-7, with D unresolved. Trimming removed 3 bases from V and 2 bases from J, with 14 bases in between. Germline V CDR1 and CDR2: KGHSH, LQKENI. CDR3 length equals 15 residues. The CDR3: CASSPMAPRTYEQYF. CDR3 in DNA: TGTGCCAGCTCACCCATGGCCCCCCGCACCTACGAGCAGTACTTC.